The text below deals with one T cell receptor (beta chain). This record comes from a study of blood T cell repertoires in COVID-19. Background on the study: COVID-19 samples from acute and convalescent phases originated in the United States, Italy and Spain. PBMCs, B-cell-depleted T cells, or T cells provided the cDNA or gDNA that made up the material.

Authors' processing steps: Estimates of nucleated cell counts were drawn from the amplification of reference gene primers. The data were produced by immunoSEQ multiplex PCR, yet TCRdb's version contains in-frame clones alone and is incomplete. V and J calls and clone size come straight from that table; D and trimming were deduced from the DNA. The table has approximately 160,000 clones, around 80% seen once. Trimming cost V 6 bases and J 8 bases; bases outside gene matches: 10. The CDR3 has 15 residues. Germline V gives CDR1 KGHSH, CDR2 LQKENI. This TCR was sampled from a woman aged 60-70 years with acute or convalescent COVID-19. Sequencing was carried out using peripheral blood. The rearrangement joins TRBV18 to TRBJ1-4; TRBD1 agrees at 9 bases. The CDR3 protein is CASSNTGQGTEKLFF. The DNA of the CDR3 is TGTGCCAGCTCGAACACGGGACAGGGAACCGAAAAACTGTTTTTT.